This TCR beta chain was captured in a study of T cell changes during pregnancy in multiple sclerosis. Libraries were prepared by immunoSEQ multiplex PCR; TCRdb keeps only in-frame clonotypes and omits some of them. The top ten clones hold roughly 1.5% of a sample with about 110,000 clones, 85% to 95% of them seen once. V was clipped by 2 bases and J by 10 bases; unmatched bases: 3. Germline values: CDR1 MNHEY, CDR2 SMNVEV (reference sequence). The CDR3 contains 13 residues. This rearrangement joins TRBV27 to TRBJ2-1; TRBD2 matches 9 bases. This sample comprised peripheral blood, obtained after pregnancy. The sequence came from a female donor with multiple sclerosis, enrolled in a pregnancy study. CDR3 nucleotides: TGTGCCAGCAGTTTACTTGCGGGGGGGGAGCAGTTCTTC. Translation gives CASSLLAGGEQFF.